These 14 T cell receptor beta chains originate from one sample sequenced in a study of regulatory T cells in long-lasting Graves disease. CDR3 regions were amplified by Arm-PCR using iRepertoire HTBI primers to build TCR beta libraries. MiXCR, applied by TCRdb to the multiplex PCR reads, yields one record per CDR3 protein. The sample has 350,000 to 500,000 distinct CDR3 sequences, 16% seen once. Time point denoted: newly diagnosed GD, antithyroid drugs for less than 3 months. There was RNA extracted from PBMCs, and the TCR library was made from it. The data also belong to a second study, concerning T cells in Graves' hyperthyroidism and ophthalmopathy.

Sequenced here: peripheral blood mononuclear cells (PBMCs), sampled at new diagnosis, from a patient treated with antithyroid drugs. The receptor source for this set is a woman aged 30 to 39 with Graves disease.

This clonotype occurred many times. Here the CDR3 DNA reads TGTGCCAGCAGCCCACAGCGGGACAGCTACGAGCAGTACTTC. This sequence encodes CASSPQRDSYEQYF. The chain links TRBV7-2 to TRBJ2-7, with D perhaps matching TRBD1 or TRBD2 (7 bases each). Germline values: CDR1 SGHTA, CDR2 FQGNSA. V dropped 5 bases and J dropped 3 bases, with 14 bases sitting between them. This CDR3 is built from 14 residues. The full variable domain, its missing parts supplied by reference TRBV7-2 and TRBJ2-7, is GAGVSQSPSNKVTEKGKDVELRCDPISGHTALYWYRQSLGQGLEFLIYFQGNSAPDKSGLPSDRFSAERTGGSVSTLTIQRTQQEDSAVYLCASSPQRDSYEQYFGPGTRLTVT.

This clonotype was counted between two and nine times. CDR3 protein: CSALAGGLTYEQYF. CDR3 bases: TGCAGTGCTCTGGCGGGAGGCCTGACTTACGAGCAGTACTTC. The chain has TRBV20-1 and TRBJ2-7; TRBD2 matches 8 bases. The germline V gene encodes CDR1 DFQATT and CDR2 SNEGSKA (reference sequence). V lost 5 bases, J lost 4 bases, and 10 bases stayed unmatched. CDR3 length: 14 amino acids.

This clonotype occurred many times. The V and J genes are TRBV18 and TRBJ2-1; 12 bases are shared with TRBD2. Germline CDR1 and CDR2: KGHSH and LQKENI. The CDR3 consists of 16 residues. The J segment lost 7 bases and the V segment lost 8 bases, leaving 12 bases of the junction unmatched. Written as DNA, the CDR3 is TGTGCCAGCCTTGGGTTTCTAGCGGGAGGGCCGAATGAGCAGTTCTTC. Translation gives CASLGFLAGGPNEQFF.

This clonotype appeared many times. The J gene is TRBJ2-3, the V gene TRBV11-3; D call uncertain. The ends were cut back, 3 bases at V and 0 bases at J, with 7 bases in the middle. The CDR3 runs to 14 residues. Germline V gene lookup returns CDR1 SGHNT and CDR2 YENEEA. CDR3 DNA sequence: TGTGCCAGCAGCTTTGGGTATAGCACAGATACGCAGTATTTT. Its protein product is CASSFGYSTDTQYF.

There are many counts of this clonotype. This chain joins TRBV6-1 and TRBJ2-5, with 11 bases fitting TRBD2. CDR3 length: 15 residues. V lost 4 bases and J lost 1; bases outside the gene matches: 2. CDR1 and CDR2 (germline): MNHNS, SASEGT. The CDR3 coding sequence is TGTGCCAGCAGTGGGACTAGCGGGTCCCAAGAGACCCAGTACTTC. Protein sequence: CASSGTSGSQETQYF.

This clonotype was seen many times. The genes are TRBV10-3 and TRBJ1-1; the D is unclear. CDR1 is ENHRY, CDR2 SYGVKD, per germline. CDR3 length equals 13 residues. Trimming stripped 8 bases from V and 0 bases from J, with 10 bases between. CDR3 protein: CAIHDIMNTEAFF. In nucleotides, the CDR3 is TGTGCCATCCACGACATCATGAACACTGAAGCTTTCTTT.

This clonotype was observed many times. The V gene is TRBV7-3, the J gene TRBJ2-4, with TRBD2 identical over 7 bases. This CDR3 has 17 residues. V was pared by 5 bases and J by 8 bases, with 18 bases of the junction left unmatched. Germline CDR1 reads SGHTA; CDR2 reads FQGTGA. CDR3 amino acids: CASSLSSGRRREYIQYF. The DNA of the CDR3 is TGTGCCAGCAGCCTGAGCTCAGGGAGGAGGCGGGAGTACATTCAGTACTTC.

This clonotype occurred a few times. The chain has TRBV20-1 and TRBJ1-5; D gene uncertain. V lost 0 bases, J lost 5 bases, and 26 bases lay in between. This CDR3 contains 19 residues. Germline lookup yields CDR1 DFQATT and CDR2 SNEGSKA (reference sequence). The CDR3 protein is CSARESTPYGGREHQPQHF. The CDR3 nucleotides read TGCAGTGCTAGAGAATCCACCCCTTACGGCGGGCGGGAACATCAGCCCCAGCATTTT.

This clonotype was detected ten times or more. V is TRBV11-3 and J is TRBJ2-1; 10 bases fit TRBD2. Losses at the gene ends were 5 bases for V and 7 bases for J; bases not matched to a gene: 11. Germline loops: CDR1 SGHNT, CDR2 YENEEA. The CDR3 has 16 amino acids. In DNA, the CDR3 is TGTGCCAGCAGCCCTGGGGTAGCGGGAGGACTGAATGAGCAGTTCTTC. Its translation is CASSPGVAGGLNEQFF.

The chain joins TRBV27 to TRBJ1-1; no definite D call. Trimming stripped 6 bases from V and 6 bases from J, with 17 bases between. Germline loops: CDR1 MNHEY, CDR2 SMNVEV (reference sequence). The CDR3 extends over 14 amino acids. The chain's CDR3 is CASSQDTRGPEAFF. CDR3 coding DNA: TGTGCCAGCAGCCAAGACACCCGTGGCCCTGAAGCTTTCTTT.

The sample holds many counts of this clonotype. The V gene is TRBV6-5, the J gene TRBJ1-5; D is unclear. This CDR3 is built from 15 residues. Trimming took 0 bases from V and 0 from J, leaving 6 bases between them. Germline V gene data show CDR1 as MNHEY and CDR2 as SVGAGI. For the CDR3, the DNA is TGTGCCAGCAGTTACTCGATATATAGCAATCAGCCCCAGCATTTT. As protein: CASSYSIYSNQPQHF.

This clonotype was observed many times. The rearrangement joins TRBV7-2 to TRBJ2-1, with 12 bases identical to TRBD2. This CDR3 has 16 residues. Germline V gene data show CDR1 as SGHTA and CDR2 as FQGNSA. With 4 bases clipped from V and 9 bases from J, the junction kept 10 bases outside the gene matches. The CDR3 sequence is CASSSKTSGRFGEQFF. CDR3 bases: TGTGCCAGCAGCTCTAAGACTAGCGGGAGATTTGGTGAGCAGTTCTTC.

The chain is built from TRBV12-5 and TRBJ2-5; TRBD2 agrees at 8 bases. The trim removed 3 bases at V and 5 bases at J, leaving 8 bases unmatched. This CDR3 spans 15 amino acids. Germline CDR1 is LGHNT and CDR2 is FRNRAP. The CDR3 DNA follows: TGTGCTAGTGGTTTAGAAGCGGGAGTGAGGGAGACCCAGTACTTC. Its protein is CASGLEAGVRETQYF.

The table lists this clonotype with many counts. The gene calls are TRBV30 and TRBJ2-5; 9 positions agree with TRBD2. Per germline, CDR1 GTSNPN and CDR2 SVGIG (reference sequence). CDR3 size: 15 residues. Trimming removed 0 bases from V and 5 bases from J; junction bases left unmatched: 7. DNA for the CDR3: TGTGCCTGGAGTGTAGGCGGGAGGGCCTGGGAGACCCAGTACTTC. Translating it yields CAWSVGGRAWETQYF.